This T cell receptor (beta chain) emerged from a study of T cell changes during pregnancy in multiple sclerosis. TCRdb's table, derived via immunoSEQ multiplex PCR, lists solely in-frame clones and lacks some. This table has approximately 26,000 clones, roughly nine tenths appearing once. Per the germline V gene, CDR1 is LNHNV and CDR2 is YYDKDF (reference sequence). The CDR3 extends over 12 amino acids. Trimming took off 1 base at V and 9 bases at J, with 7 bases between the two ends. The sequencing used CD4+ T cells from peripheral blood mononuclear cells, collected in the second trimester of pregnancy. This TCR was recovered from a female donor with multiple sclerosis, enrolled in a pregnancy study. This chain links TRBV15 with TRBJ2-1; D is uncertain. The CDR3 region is CATSRGRGEQFF. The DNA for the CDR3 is TGTGCCACCAGCAGAGGTCGCGGTGAGCAGTTCTTC.